The clone carrying this T cell receptor (beta chain) was observed at least ten times. Antigen: not known. The library targeted TCRbeta and was prepared with unique molecular identifiers. MiXCR, applied by TCRdb to the PCR reads, yields one record per CDR3 protein. The table records about 280,000 distinct CDR3 sequences, 11% of them present only once. The sample is drawn from a study of T-cell reconstitution after alpha-beta-depleted transplantation in children. CDR1 is SQVTM, CDR2 ANQGSEA, per germline. The V end was cut by 4 bases, the J end by 2 bases, with 13 bases between. The CDR3 contains 14 residues. Findings and limits, study-wide: The origin of high day-60 TCRbeta diversity in some patients lay in surviving recipient T cells and thymic progenitors. By about two months after transplant, alpha-beta T cells reportedly arose from several hundred graft clones that had expanded. Diversity and T-cell counts at one year after transplant derived mostly from new T cells.

The chain uses TRBV29-1 and TRBJ2-3, with a weak D call TRBD1 (5 bases). The TCR originated in a male patient aged 2 to 9 who had a stem cell transplant for chronic granulomatous disease, so the T cells may come from the graft donor. This specimen was peripheral blood, taken 180 days after TCRalphabeta/CD19-depleted stem cell transplant. In nucleotides, the CDR3 is TGCAGCGTTGGATTAAAAGGGGTCACAGATACGCAGTATTTT. As protein: CSVGLKGVTDTQYF.